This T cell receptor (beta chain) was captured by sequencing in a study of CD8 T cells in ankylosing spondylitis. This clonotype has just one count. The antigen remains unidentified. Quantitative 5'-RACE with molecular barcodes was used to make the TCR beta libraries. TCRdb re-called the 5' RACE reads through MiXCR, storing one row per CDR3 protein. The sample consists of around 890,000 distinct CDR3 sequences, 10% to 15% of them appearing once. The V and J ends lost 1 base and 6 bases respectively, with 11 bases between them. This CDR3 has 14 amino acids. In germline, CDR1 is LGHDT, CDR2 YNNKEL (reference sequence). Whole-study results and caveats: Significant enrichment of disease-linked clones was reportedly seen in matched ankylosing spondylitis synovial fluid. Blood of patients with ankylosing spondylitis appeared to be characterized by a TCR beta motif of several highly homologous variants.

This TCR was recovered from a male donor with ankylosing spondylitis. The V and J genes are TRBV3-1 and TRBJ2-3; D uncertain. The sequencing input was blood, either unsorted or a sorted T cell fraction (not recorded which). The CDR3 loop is CASSQVLMRDTQYF. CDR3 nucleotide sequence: TGTGCCAGCAGCCAAGTTCTAATGAGGGATACGCAGTATTTT.